The 10 T cell receptor beta chains below come from one sample, sequenced in a study of T cell responses to AZD1222 COVID-19 vaccine. Clones were read by immunoSEQ multiplex PCR, and TCRdb kept only the in-frame ones, dropping some. This repertoire shows about 150,000 clones, over 85% found once; its top ten account for 18%. The specimen comprised peripheral blood, sampled on day 0 of AZD1222 vaccination. The receptors were sampled from an adult in good health.

This chain connects TRBV5-1 to TRBJ2-4; TRBD2 agrees at 8 bases. J was trimmed by 8 bases and V by 2 bases; bases with no gene match: 9. Per the germline V gene, CDR1 is SGHRS and CDR2 is YFSETQ. The CDR3 extends over 15 amino acids. CDR3 protein: CASSLGTGGRDIQYF. The CDR3 coding sequence is TGCGCCAGCAGCTTAGGGACGGGAGGGCGAGACATTCAGTACTTC.

The chain couples TRBV5-1 to TRBJ1-5, with D possibly TRBD1 on 5 matching bases. Trimming pared 0 bases from V and 5 bases from J, leaving 12 bases between. Germline-derived CDR1 and CDR2 are SGHRS and YFSETQ. The CDR3 sequence is 15 residues long. CDR3: CASSLEVGAHQPQHF. The CDR3, as DNA: TGCGCCAGCAGCTTGGAAGTCGGGGCGCATCAGCCCCAGCATTTT.

V and J are TRBV7-4 and TRBJ2-7; 8 nucleotides agree with TRBD1. V lost 7 bases and J lost 3; bases outside the gene matches: 8. The germline CDR1 and CDR2 sequences are SGHVT and SQSDAQ. The CDR3 extends over 14 amino acids. CDR3 residues: CASIPGQGGYEQYF. The CDR3 DNA reads as TGTGCCAGCATCCCCGGACAGGGAGGCTACGAGCAGTACTTC.

This sequence joins TRBV7-2 and TRBJ1-2, with D perhaps matching TRBD1 (5 bases). The CDR3 length is 13 residues. The germline CDR1 and CDR2 sequences are SGHTA and FQGNSA. Trimming removed 6 bases at V and 2 bases at J, with 10 bases between. CDR3 loop: CASRQAANYGYTF. CDR3 DNA: TGTGCCAGCAGACAGGCGGCAAACTATGGCTACACCTTC.

The J gene is TRBJ2-7, the V gene TRBV2; D not certain. The CDR3 contains 10 residues. Trimming removed 5 bases at V and 3 bases at J, with 2 bases between. CDR1 is SNHLY, CDR2 FYNNEI, per germline. The CDR3: CASSRYEQYF. CDR3 nucleotides: TGTGCCAGCAGTCGCTACGAGCAGTACTTC.

In this sample, this clone turned up a few times. The chain has TRBV5-1 and TRBJ2-2; TRBD2 aligns across 9 bases. Germline V gene lookup returns CDR1 SGHRS and CDR2 YFSETQ. Germline trimming cut 0 bases from V and 3 bases from J; bases unmatched to any gene: 12. This CDR3 contains 19 residues. DNA of the CDR3: TGCGCCAGCAGCTTGGGGTGGGGACGGACTAGCGAGTACACCGGGGAGCTGTTTTTT. Its protein product is CASSLGWGRTSEYTGELFF.

This clone was seen only a few times. V and J are TRBV6-5 and TRBJ2-1; possibly TRBD1 for D (6 bases). The CDR3 has 15 amino acids. V lost 3 bases to trimming and J lost 5 bases, with 14 bases between them. In germline, CDR1 is MNHEY, CDR2 SVGAGI. In DNA form, the CDR3 reads TGTGCCAGCAGTTATACGCAGGGACAACACAATGAGCAGTTCTTC. As protein: CASSYTQGQHNEQFF.

V is TRBV19 and J is TRBJ1-5; a possible D gene is TRBD1 (5 bases). In germline, CDR1 is LNHDA, CDR2 SQIVND (reference sequence). Between the trimmed V and J ends, which lost 5 bases and 0 bases, there was a span of 14 bases. This CDR3 spans 16 amino acids. CDR3 region: CASSPTGEYSNQPQHF. CDR3 nucleotide sequence: TGTGCCAGTAGTCCCACAGGAGAATATAGCAATCAGCCCCAGCATTTT.

This chain connects TRBV15 to TRBJ2-7; 9 bases fit TRBD2. CDR1 is LNHNV, CDR2 YYDKDF, per germline (reference sequence). V was pared by 3 bases and J by 6 bases, with 6 bases of the junction left unmatched. The CDR3 extends over 14 amino acids. This CDR3 is CATSSGTSQIEQYF. CDR3 DNA sequence: TGTGCCACCAGCAGCGGGACTAGCCAAATCGAGCAGTACTTC.

This sequence joins TRBV9 and TRBJ1-2, with D unresolved. Trimming stripped 0 bases from V and 2 bases from J, with 5 bases between. Per germline, CDR1 SGDLS and CDR2 YYNGEE. This CDR3 has 13 residues. The CDR3 loop is CASSVVGNYGYTF. CDR3 nucleotides: TGTGCCAGCAGCGTAGTGGGAAACTATGGCTACACCTTC.